A single sample gave rise to the 25 T cell receptor beta chains below, sequenced in a study of control samples from healthy donors and cancer patients. TCRdb's copy holds only in-frame clones and misses some; the assay was immunoSEQ multiplex PCR. The sample records about 58,000 clones, around 95% being singletons. Material for sequencing was blood. Receptors were obtained from a man under 40 in good health.

This chain uses TRBV2 with TRBJ1-2; D ambiguous. This CDR3 is built from 12 residues. Germline loops: CDR1 SNHLY, CDR2 FYNNEI. Trimming took off 3 bases at V and 2 bases at J, with 4 bases between the two ends. CDR3 sequence reads: CASSEGNYGYTF. In nucleotides, the CDR3 is TGTGCCAGCAGTGAGGGGAACTATGGCTACACCTTC.

The chain couples TRBV6-5 to TRBJ1-5; 7 nucleotides agree with TRBD1. CDR1 and CDR2 from the germline V gene are MNHEY and SVGAGI. V gave up 8 bases and J gave up 2 bases; unmatched junction bases: 9. CDR3 length equals 15 residues. CDR3 sequence: CASRQGRAGNQPQHF. CDR3 sequence (DNA): TGTGCCAGCCGACAGGGCCGGGCGGGCAATCAGCCCCAGCATTTT.

The rearrangement joins TRBV5-1 to TRBJ2-7; TRBD2 matches 7 bases. Germline CDR1 SGHRS, CDR2 YFSETQ. V trimming: 0 bases; J trimming: 1 base; junction bases outside the gene matches: 13. CDR3 length: 18 amino acids. The CDR3 DNA reads TGCGCCAGCAGCTTGGGGGGATCCTCAGCGGGGAAATCCTACGAGCAGTACTTC. This sequence encodes CASSLGGSSAGKSYEQYF.

This chain uses TRBV9 with TRBJ1-4; no firm D call. Germline V gives CDR1 SGDLS, CDR2 YYNGEE. Trimming removed 4 bases at V and 10 bases at J, with 14 bases between. The CDR3 runs 13 residues. The CDR3 sequence: CASSPGLVGKLFF. The CDR3 DNA sequence: TGTGCCAGCAGCCCAGGACTTGTCGGAAAACTGTTTTTT. Supplemented by reference TRBV9 and TRBJ1-4, the full variable domain reads DSGVTQTPKHLITATGQRVTLRCSPRSGDLSVYWYQQSLDQGLQFLIQYYNGEERAKGNILERFSAQQFPDLHSELNLSSLELGDSALYFCASSPGLVGKLFFGSGTQLSVL.

V and J are TRBV7-2 and TRBJ1-1, with 7 nucleotides matching TRBD1. The CDR3 length is 14 residues. Germline values: CDR1 SGHTA, CDR2 FQGNSA. V shed 3 bases, J shed 5 bases, and the junction held 6 bases outside the gene matches. The CDR3 coding sequence is TGTGCCAGCAGCTTTCTGGGACAGCCGACTGAAGCTTTCTTT. Amino acids: CASSFLGQPTEAFF.

This chain connects TRBV3-1 (or the pseudogene TRBV3-2) to TRBJ1-2; 9 bases align to TRBD1. After removal of 3 bases from V and 8 bases from J, the junction contained 13 bases not matched to a gene. There are 16 residues in the CDR3. Germline assignment: CDR1 LGHDT and CDR2 YNNKEL (reference sequence). The CDR3 protein is CASSHLKRDRAKGYTF. The CDR3 bases are TGTGCCAGCAGCCACCTTAAAAGGGACAGGGCCAAAGGCTACACCTTC.

V is TRBV7-9 and J is TRBJ1-2, with 7 bases identical to TRBD1. After removal of 7 bases from V and 4 bases from J, the junction contained 9 bases not matched to a gene. CDR1 SEHNR and CDR2 FQNEAQ come from the germline V gene (reference sequence). CDR3 length: 14 residues. CDR3 bases: TGTGCCAGCACCCCCGACAGGGAGACCTATGGCTACACCTTC. This gives the protein CASTPDRETYGYTF.

This clone was seen a single time. J is TRBJ2-7 and V is TRBV28, with 9 bases that match TRBD2. Germline V gene data show CDR1 as MDHEN and CDR2 as SYDVKM. Unmatched junction bases numbered 6, after V lost 8 bases and J lost 1 base. This CDR3 is built from 14 residues. CDR3 sequence (DNA): TGTGCCAGCCAGCGGGAGGCCCCGTCCTACGAGCAGTACTTC. Its protein product is CASQREAPSYEQYF.

In regard to this clone: This same CDR3 is encoded by further DNA sequences in the sample. The chain has TRBV2 and TRBJ2-2, with TRBD2 identical over 9 bases. The junction had 13 bases not matched to a gene; V was cut back by 11 bases and J by 3 bases. The CDR3 contains 16 residues. The germline V gene has CDR1 SNHLY and CDR2 FYNNEI. CDR3 in amino acids: CARRDAAGGDTGELFF. As DNA, the CDR3 is TGTGCCCGCCGGGACGCGGCGGGGGGGGACACCGGGGAGCTGTTTTTT.

The rearrangement uses TRBV29-1 and TRBJ2-2; D assignment may be TRBD1 or TRBD2 (6 bases each). The CDR3 contains 15 residues. V was pared by 5 bases and J by 2 bases, with 15 bases between. The germline V gene has CDR1 SQVTM and CDR2 ANQGSEA. The CDR3 reads CSVRGRGANTGELFF. CDR3 nucleotide sequence: TGCAGCGTTAGAGGAAGGGGGGCCAACACCGGGGAGCTGTTTTTT.

This sequence joins TRBV6-5 and TRBJ1-2; D not resolved. Trimming removed 3 bases at V and 0 bases at J, with 11 bases between. CDR3 length: 15 residues. The germline V gene has CDR1 MNHEY and CDR2 SVGAGI. The DNA of the CDR3 is TGTGCCAGCAGTTATGTGGTTATCTCTAACTATGGCTACACCTTC. Protein product: CASSYVVISNYGYTF.

This chain joins TRBV6-4 and TRBJ1-1, with TRBD1 matching 9 bases. With 4 bases clipped from V and 4 bases from J, the junction kept 4 bases outside the gene matches. The germline gives CDR1 MRHNA, CDR2 SNTAGT. This CDR3 comprises 14 residues. The CDR3 here is CASSAKTGGTEAFF. CDR3 bases: TGTGCCAGCAGTGCCAAGACAGGGGGCACTGAAGCTTTCTTT.

The genes are TRBV3-1 (or the pseudogene TRBV3-2) and TRBJ2-7; no clear D gene. V was pared by 0 bases and J by 3 bases, with 18 bases between. The CDR3 has 17 amino acids. Looked up from germline, CDR1 is LGHDT and CDR2 is YNNKEL (reference sequence). This CDR3 is CASSQEPGAETHYEQYF. Here the CDR3 DNA reads TGTGCCAGCAGCCAAGAACCCGGAGCCGAGACCCACTACGAGCAGTACTTC.

The chain links TRBV5-4 to TRBJ1-6; 8 nucleotides agree with TRBD1. Per germline, CDR1 SGHNT and CDR2 YYREEE (reference sequence). J gave up 8 bases and V 3 bases, and 7 bases lay outside the gene matches. The CDR3 consists of 15 residues. In DNA form, the CDR3 reads TGTGCCAGCAGCTCCGGACAGGGAGTAGATTCACCCCTCCACTTT. Residues: CASSSGQGVDSPLHF. Full variable domain (outside the CDR3, taken from reference TRBV5-4 and TRBJ1-6): ETGVTQSPTHLIKTRGQQVTLRCSSQSGHNTVSWYQQALGQGPQFIFQYYREEENGRGNFPPRFSGLQFPNYSSELNVNALELDDSALYLCASSSGQGVDSPLHFGNGTRLTVT.

V usage is TRBV7-6 and J usage is TRBJ2-7, with 7 nucleotides matching TRBD2. The CDR3 loop spans 16 amino acids. V shed 2 bases and J 0 bases; nucleotides not matched to a gene: 7. Per germline, CDR1 SGHVS and CDR2 FNYEAQ. The chain's CDR3 is CASSLPGASGSYEQYF. For the CDR3, the DNA is TGTGCCAGCAGCTTACCCGGGGCTAGCGGCTCCTACGAGCAGTACTTC.

V is TRBV2 and J is TRBJ1-5, with D possibly being TRBD1 (5 bases). Germline values: CDR1 SNHLY, CDR2 FYNNEI. Trimming took off 7 bases at V and 1 base at J, with 11 bases between the two ends. This CDR3 has 14 residues. The chain's CDR3 is CASMTEGSNQPQHF. The CDR3 DNA follows: TGTGCCAGCATGACAGAGGGAAGCAATCAGCCCCAGCATTTT.

The chain recombines TRBV12-5 with TRBJ2-1, with 10 bases that match TRBD1. The CDR3 sequence is 20 residues long. The germline V gene encodes CDR1 LGHNT and CDR2 FRNRAP. V lost 0 bases to trimming and J lost 1 base; unmatched junction nucleotides: 12. The DNA for the CDR3 is TGTGCTAGTGGTTTGGTAAGCGGGACAGGGGATTTATTATCCTACAATGAGCAGTTCTTC. Amino acid sequence: CASGLVSGTGDLLSYNEQFF. The variable domain in full, with the rest retrieved from reference TRBV12-5 and TRBJ2-1, is DARVTQTPRHKVTEMGQEVTMRCQPILGHNTVFWYRQTMMQGLELLAYFRNRAPLDDSGMPKDRFSAEMPDATLATLKIQPSEPRDSAVYFCASGLVSGTGDLLSYNEQFFGPGTRLTVL.

The J gene is TRBJ2-1, the V gene TRBV29-1, with D perhaps assigned TRBD1 or TRBD2 (7 bases each). Between the trimmed V and J ends, which lost 3 bases and 7 bases, there was a span of 19 bases. The germline CDR1 and CDR2 sequences are SQVTM and ANQGSEA. CDR3 length equals 15 residues. DNA of the CDR3: TGCAGCGTTGACTCTTCGGGACTACAGGGGAATGAGCAGTTCTTC. This translates into CSVDSSGLQGNEQFF.

The genes are TRBV2 and TRBJ1-4; the D gene is possibly TRBD1 (5 bases). Germline CDR1 and CDR2: SNHLY and FYNNEI. V was cut by 4 bases and J by 2 bases, with 8 bases left in between. The CDR3 runs 14 residues. The CDR3 here is CASSAQATNEKLFF. Written as DNA, the CDR3 is TGTGCCAGCAGTGCACAGGCCACTAATGAAAAACTGTTTTTT.

The chain links TRBV10-3 to TRBJ1-1; unclear D gene. The V and J ends lost 8 bases and 2 bases respectively, with 15 bases between them. Germline V gene lookup returns CDR1 ENHRY and CDR2 SYGVKD. The CDR3 is 14 amino acids. CDR3 loop: CAIHPPGRNTEAFF. CDR3 nucleotide sequence: TGTGCCATCCACCCCCCGGGCAGAAACACTGAAGCTTTCTTT.

This CDR3 is CATSESGYTEAFF. The CDR3 bases are TGTGCCACCAGTGAATCAGGGTACACTGAAGCTTTCTTT. The chain employs TRBV24-1 and TRBJ1-1; D is perhaps TRBD1 (5 bases). V was cut by 4 bases and J by 3 bases, with 8 bases left in between. The CDR3 covers 13 residues. Germline V gene lookup returns CDR1 KGHDR and CDR2 SFDVKD.

This chain connects TRBV21-1 to TRBJ2-5; TRBD1 was called by the table and not checked on the DNA. TRBV21-1 is labeled a pseudogene. The CDR3 loop spans 15 amino acids. The CDR3 coding sequence is TGTGCCAGCAGCATTGGAGGACAGGGCGGGGAGACCCAGTACTTC. Encoded protein: CASSIGGQGGETQYF.

V is TRBV7-2 and J is TRBJ1-4; no firm D call. Germline CDR1 is SGHTA and CDR2 is FQGNSA. CDR3 size: 15 residues. Between the trimmed V and J ends, which lost 3 bases and 7 bases, there was a span of 15 bases. This CDR3 reads CASSFHRIGGEKLFF. In DNA, the CDR3 is TGTGCCAGCAGCTTCCACCGGATAGGCGGTGAAAAACTGTTTTTT.

V and J are TRBV6-5 and TRBJ2-3; no clear D gene. The CDR3 covers 13 residues. Germline lookup yields CDR1 MNHEY and CDR2 SVGAGI. V lost 4 bases and J 5 bases, leaving 10 bases between the germline ends. CDR3 sequence reads: CASSFSFRDTQYF. CDR3 in DNA: TGTGCCAGCAGTTTTTCCTTTAGAGATACGCAGTATTTT.

V is TRBV28 and J is TRBJ1-5, with no clear D. This CDR3 is 13 amino acids long. Germline CDR1 is MDHEN and CDR2 is SYDVKM. Trimming removed 5 bases at V and 7 bases at J, with 12 bases between. CDR3 in amino acids: CASSPDIYQPQHF. The CDR3 nucleotides are TGTGCCAGCAGTCCAGACATATACCAGCCCCAGCATTTT.